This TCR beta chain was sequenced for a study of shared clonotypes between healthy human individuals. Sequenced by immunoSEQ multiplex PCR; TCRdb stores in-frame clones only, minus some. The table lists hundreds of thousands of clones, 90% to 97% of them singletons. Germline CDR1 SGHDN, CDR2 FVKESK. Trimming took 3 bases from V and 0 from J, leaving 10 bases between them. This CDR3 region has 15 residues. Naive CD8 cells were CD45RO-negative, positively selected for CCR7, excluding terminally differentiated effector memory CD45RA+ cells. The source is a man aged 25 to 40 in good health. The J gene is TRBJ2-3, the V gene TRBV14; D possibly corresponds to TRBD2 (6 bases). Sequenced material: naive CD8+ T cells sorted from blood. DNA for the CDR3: TGTGCCAGCAGCCACGGTGGGACTAGCACAGATACGCAGTATTTT. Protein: CASSHGGTSTDTQYF.